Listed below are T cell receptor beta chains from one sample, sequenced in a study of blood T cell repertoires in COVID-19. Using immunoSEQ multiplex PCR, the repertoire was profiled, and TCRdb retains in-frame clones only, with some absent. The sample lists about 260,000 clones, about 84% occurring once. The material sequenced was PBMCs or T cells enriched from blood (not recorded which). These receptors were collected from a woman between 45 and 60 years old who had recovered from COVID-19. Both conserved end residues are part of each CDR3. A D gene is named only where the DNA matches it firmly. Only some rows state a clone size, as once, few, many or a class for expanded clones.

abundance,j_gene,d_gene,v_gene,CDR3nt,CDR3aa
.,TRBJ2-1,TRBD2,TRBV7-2,TGTGCCAGCAGAATAACAATAGCGGGGGTCAATGAGCAGTTCTTC,CASRITIAGVNEQFF
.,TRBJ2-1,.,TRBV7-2,TGTGCCAGCAGCTTACAAGGAGCTAGCCTAGTTTACAATGAGCAGTTCTTC,CASSLQGASLVYNEQFF
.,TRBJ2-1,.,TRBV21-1,TGTGCCAGCAGCCACCTCCTTTTAACGGGACAGGGTTTGAATGAGCAGTTCTTC,CASSHLLLTGQGLNEQFF
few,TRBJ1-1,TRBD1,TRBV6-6,TGTGCCAGCAGCTTCGCACCGGGACAGGCGCCCTCGGGGGAGCGGGATACTGAAGCTTTCTTT,CASSFAPGQAPSGERDTEAFF
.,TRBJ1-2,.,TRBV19,TGTGCCAGTAGTACGCGGGCCGGGGGAAATGGCTACACCTTC,CASSTRAGGNGYTF
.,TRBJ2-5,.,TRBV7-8,TGTGCCAGCAGCCCGAGTCGAGGGCTAGGAGAGACCCAGTACTTC,CASSPSRGLGETQYF
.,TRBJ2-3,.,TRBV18,TGTGCCAGCTCACTCGGGGTTACCACAGATACGCAGTATTTT,CASSLGVTTDTQYF
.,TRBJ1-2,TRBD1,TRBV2,TGTGCCAGCAGTGGGACAGGTGGTCCCTATGGCTACACCTTC,CASSGTGGPYGYTF
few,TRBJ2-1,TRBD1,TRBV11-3,TGTGCCAGCAGCTTCAGGGGGCAGGTTGAGCAGTTCTTC,CASSFRGQVEQFF
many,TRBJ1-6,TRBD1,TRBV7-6,TGTGCCAGCAGCCCCGAGACAGGGGGCTATAATTCACCCCTCCACTTT,CASSPETGGYNSPLHF
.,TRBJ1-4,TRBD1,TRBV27,TGTGCCAGCAGTTCAACCCGGACAGGGGTAGGGGAAAAACTGTTTTTT,CASSSTRTGVGEKLFF
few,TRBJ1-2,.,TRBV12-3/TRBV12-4,TGTGCCAGCGAAACAGGGATGGGCGGCTACACCTTC,CASETGMGGYTF
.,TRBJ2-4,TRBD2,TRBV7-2,TGTGCCAGCAGCCCCCTGGCGGGAGTCAAAAACATTCAGTACTTC,CASSPLAGVKNIQYF
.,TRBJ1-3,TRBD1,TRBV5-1,TGCGCCAGCAGCCTGGGACAGGGGTTGAACACCATATATTTT,CASSLGQGLNTIYF
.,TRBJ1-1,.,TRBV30,TGTAGTGCCTGGAGTGCCCCTGAAGCTTTCTTT,CSAWSAPEAFF
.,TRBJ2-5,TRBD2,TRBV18,TGTGCCAGCTCACCAAACATCGGGCTGGCGGGGACTAGCGGGGGACTACAAGAGACCCAGTACTTC,CASSPNIGLAGTSGGLQETQYF
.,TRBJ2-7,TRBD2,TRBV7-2,TGTGCCAGCGGGAGGGACTACGAGCAGTACTTC,CASGRDYEQYF
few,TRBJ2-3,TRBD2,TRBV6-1,TGTGCCAGCAGTGAAGGAGCGGGAGGCCCTAGTACGCAGTATTTT,CASSEGAGGPSTQYF
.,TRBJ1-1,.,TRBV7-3,TGTGCCAGCAGCCCTACCCCTTACGGCGGCGCTGAAGCTTTCTTT,CASSPTPYGGAEAFF
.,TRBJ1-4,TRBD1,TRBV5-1,TGCGCCAGCAGAGAAGGACGCGGGACAGATAATGAAAAACTGTTTTTT,CASREGRGTDNEKLFF
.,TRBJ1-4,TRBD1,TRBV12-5,TGTGCTAGTGGTGCCGGGACAGGCGGTGAAAAACTGTTTTTT,CASGAGTGGEKLFF
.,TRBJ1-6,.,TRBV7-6,TGTGCCAGCAGCTGGGGGGGTGTTAATTCACCCCTCCACTTT,CASSWGGVNSPLHF
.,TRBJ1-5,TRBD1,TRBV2,TGTGCCGGAGACAGGGGAGGCAATCAGCCCCAGCATTTT,CAGDRGGNQPQHF
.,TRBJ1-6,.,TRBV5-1,TGCGCCAGCAGCCCAACAGGGATAGTGGGCCCTCGGCCCCTCCACTTT,CASSPTGIVGPRPLHF
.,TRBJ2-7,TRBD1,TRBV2,TGTGCCGGAGGACAGGTAGGCTACGAGCAGTACTTC,CAGGQVGYEQYF
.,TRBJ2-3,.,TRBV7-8,TGTGCCAGCAGCTCCCCGCCGTTCAGGAGGCTTTTCGATACGCAGTATTTT,CASSSPPFRRLFDTQYF
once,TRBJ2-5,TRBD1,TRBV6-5,TGTGCCAGCACCCGGGACAGGGGGCGGCAAGAGACCCAGTACTTC,CASTRDRGRQETQYF
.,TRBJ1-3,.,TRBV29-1,TGCAGCGTTGAAAGGCAGGGGATAGCTGGAAACACCATATATTTT,CSVERQGIAGNTIYF
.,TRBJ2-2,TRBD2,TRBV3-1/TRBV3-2,TGTGCCAGCAGCCCGCAACTAGCGGGAGGGTGGGCCGGGGAGCTGTTTTTT,CASSPQLAGGWAGELFF
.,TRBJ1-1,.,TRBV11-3,TGTGCCAGCAGCTTAGAAGCCGGGAACACTGAAGCTTTCTTT,CASSLEAGNTEAFF
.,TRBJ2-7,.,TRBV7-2,TGTGCCAGCAGCTACGCTACAGGATCCTACGAGCAGTACTTC,CASSYATGSYEQYF